These T cell receptor beta chains were read from a single sample in a study of T cell changes during pregnancy in multiple sclerosis. The data were produced by immunoSEQ multiplex PCR, yet TCRdb's version contains in-frame clones alone and is incomplete. The data contain roughly 97,000 clones, 90% of them singletons. The material was peripheral blood, obtained in the second trimester of pregnancy. All receptors come from a female donor in good health, enrolled as a control in a pregnancy study. Each CDR3 is given with its conserved first and last residue. The D gene is left open where the match is weak. Some rows have no size entry. The others give once, few or many, or a class for an expanded clone.

>.|TRBJ1-1|.|TRBV27
CASSFLGGGTEAFF
TGTGCCAGCAGTTTTTTAGGGGGGGGCACTGAAGCTTTCTTT
>TRBD1|TRBJ1-1|.|TRBV6-5
CASSEQGEDTEAFF
TGTGCCAGCAGTGAACAGGGGGAGGACACTGAAGCTTTCTTT
>.|TRBJ1-2|.|TRBV9
CASSVALGPGGYGYTF
TGTGCCAGCAGCGTAGCTCTCGGGCCGGGGGGCTATGGCTACACCTTC
>.|TRBJ2-1|.|TRBV29-1
CSSRTGGYNEQFF
TGCAGCTCGAGGACTGGAGGTTACAATGAGCAGTTCTTC
>.|TRBJ1-3|.|TRBV7-9
CASSLKIPSPGNTIYF
TGTGCCAGCAGCCTAAAGATCCCGTCCCCAGGAAACACCATATATTTT
>.|TRBJ1-4|.|TRBV15
CATSRDLGSRNEKLFF
TGTGCCACCAGCAGAGATCTAGGCAGTCGGAATGAAAAACTGTTTTTT
>.|TRBJ1-6|.|TRBV2
CASSGVTGSYNSPLHF
TGTGCCAGCAGTGGGGTGACAGGCTCCTATAATTCACCCCTCCACTTT
>.|TRBJ1-1|.|TRBV15
CATSRDFTGRTEAFF
TGTGCCACCAGCAGAGATTTTACGGGGAGGACTGAAGCTTTCTTT
>.|TRBJ1-1|.|TRBV5-1
CASSPSGFGAFF
TGCGCCAGCAGTCCATCCGGCTTCGGGGCTTTCTTT
>TRBD1|TRBJ1-1|.|TRBV4-1
CASSPGMDRATEAFF
TGCGCCAGCAGCCCCGGTATGGACAGGGCCACTGAAGCTTTCTTT
>TRBD2|TRBJ2-1|.|TRBV10-1
CASSEGVPYSGTPYNEQFF
TGCGCCAGCAGTGAGGGAGTCCCTTATAGCGGGACACCCTACAATGAGCAGTTCTTC
>.|TRBJ1-6|.|TRBV6-5
CASSYSEGSRVSPLHF
TGTGCCAGCAGTTACAGCGAGGGTTCCCGAGTTTCACCCCTCCACTTT
>.|TRBJ1-1|.|TRBV7-2
CASSPLRANTEAFF
TGTGCCAGCAGCCCTCTCAGGGCGAACACTGAAGCTTTCTTT
>.|TRBJ1-1|.|TRBV9
CASSAKQGGGNTEAFF
TGTGCCAGCAGCGCTAAACAGGGCGGCGGTAACACTGAAGCTTTCTTT
>.|TRBJ2-3|.|TRBV19
CASSIRPGPSTDTQYF
TGTGCCAGTAGTATTCGGCCAGGGCCTAGCACAGATACGCAGTATTTT
>.|TRBJ2-7|.|TRBV5-1
CASSAQVSSYEQYF
TGCGCCAGCAGCGCACAGGTTAGCTCCTACGAGCAGTACTTC
>TRBD1|TRBJ2-4|.|TRBV6-5
CASSYSGTGTKNIQYF
TGTGCCAGCAGTTACTCTGGGACAGGGACCAAAAACATTCAGTACTTC
>.|TRBJ2-7|.|TRBV5-1
CASSVTSGVYEQYF
TGCGCCAGCAGCGTAACCTCCGGGGTCTACGAGCAGTACTTC
>.|TRBJ2-5|few|TRBV9
CASSVGVTETQYF
TGTGCCAGCAGCGTAGGAGTAACAGAGACCCAGTACTTC
>.|TRBJ2-7|once|TRBV30
CAWSVFGGPAGEQYF
TGTGCCTGGAGTGTATTTGGAGGCCCGGCTGGAGAGCAGTACTTC
>TRBD1|TRBJ2-7|.|TRBV4-3
CASSQVPRDSSYEQYF
TGCGCCAGCAGCCAGGTACCCCGGGACAGCTCCTACGAGCAGTACTTC
>.|TRBJ1-1|.|TRBV10-3
CAISESRQTLMNTEAFF
TGTGCCATCAGTGAGTCGCGACAGACCCTTATGAACACTGAAGCTTTCTTT
>.|TRBJ2-5|.|TRBV6-1
CASSGTFQETQYF
TGTGCCAGCAGTGGGACATTCCAAGAGACCCAGTACTTC
>.|TRBJ1-2|.|TRBV28
CASSFYGGSNYGYTF
TGTGCCAGCAGTTTCTACGGGGGGTCTAACTATGGCTACACCTTC
>TRBD2|TRBJ2-2|.|TRBV7-2
CASSSGLGAGELFF
TGTGCCAGCAGCTCAGGACTAGGCGCCGGGGAGCTGTTTTTT
>TRBD2|TRBJ2-5|.|TRBV19
CASSILAGGSETQYF
TGTGCCAGTAGTATCCTAGCGGGGGGATCGGAGACCCAGTACTTC
>.|TRBJ2-7|once|TRBV18
CASSPDRTATFF
TGTGCCAGCTCACCCGACCGGACTGCGACATTCTTC
>TRBD1|TRBJ1-2|.|TRBV28
CASSTSRQGAYYGYTF
TGTGCCAGCAGTACCTCTCGACAGGGGGCGTATTATGGCTACACCTTC
>TRBD1|TRBJ2-3|.|TRBV19
CAGRDRGTDTQYF
TGTGCCGGCCGGGACAGGGGCACAGATACGCAGTATTTT
>.|TRBJ1-2|.|TRBV7-9
CASSFAGRVGGYTF
TGTGCCAGCAGCTTTGCGGGAAGGGTCGGCGGCTACACCTTC
>.|TRBJ2-7|.|TRBV19
CASSMNAGGKQYF
TGTGCCAGTAGTATGAACGCCGGGGGAAAGCAGTACTTC